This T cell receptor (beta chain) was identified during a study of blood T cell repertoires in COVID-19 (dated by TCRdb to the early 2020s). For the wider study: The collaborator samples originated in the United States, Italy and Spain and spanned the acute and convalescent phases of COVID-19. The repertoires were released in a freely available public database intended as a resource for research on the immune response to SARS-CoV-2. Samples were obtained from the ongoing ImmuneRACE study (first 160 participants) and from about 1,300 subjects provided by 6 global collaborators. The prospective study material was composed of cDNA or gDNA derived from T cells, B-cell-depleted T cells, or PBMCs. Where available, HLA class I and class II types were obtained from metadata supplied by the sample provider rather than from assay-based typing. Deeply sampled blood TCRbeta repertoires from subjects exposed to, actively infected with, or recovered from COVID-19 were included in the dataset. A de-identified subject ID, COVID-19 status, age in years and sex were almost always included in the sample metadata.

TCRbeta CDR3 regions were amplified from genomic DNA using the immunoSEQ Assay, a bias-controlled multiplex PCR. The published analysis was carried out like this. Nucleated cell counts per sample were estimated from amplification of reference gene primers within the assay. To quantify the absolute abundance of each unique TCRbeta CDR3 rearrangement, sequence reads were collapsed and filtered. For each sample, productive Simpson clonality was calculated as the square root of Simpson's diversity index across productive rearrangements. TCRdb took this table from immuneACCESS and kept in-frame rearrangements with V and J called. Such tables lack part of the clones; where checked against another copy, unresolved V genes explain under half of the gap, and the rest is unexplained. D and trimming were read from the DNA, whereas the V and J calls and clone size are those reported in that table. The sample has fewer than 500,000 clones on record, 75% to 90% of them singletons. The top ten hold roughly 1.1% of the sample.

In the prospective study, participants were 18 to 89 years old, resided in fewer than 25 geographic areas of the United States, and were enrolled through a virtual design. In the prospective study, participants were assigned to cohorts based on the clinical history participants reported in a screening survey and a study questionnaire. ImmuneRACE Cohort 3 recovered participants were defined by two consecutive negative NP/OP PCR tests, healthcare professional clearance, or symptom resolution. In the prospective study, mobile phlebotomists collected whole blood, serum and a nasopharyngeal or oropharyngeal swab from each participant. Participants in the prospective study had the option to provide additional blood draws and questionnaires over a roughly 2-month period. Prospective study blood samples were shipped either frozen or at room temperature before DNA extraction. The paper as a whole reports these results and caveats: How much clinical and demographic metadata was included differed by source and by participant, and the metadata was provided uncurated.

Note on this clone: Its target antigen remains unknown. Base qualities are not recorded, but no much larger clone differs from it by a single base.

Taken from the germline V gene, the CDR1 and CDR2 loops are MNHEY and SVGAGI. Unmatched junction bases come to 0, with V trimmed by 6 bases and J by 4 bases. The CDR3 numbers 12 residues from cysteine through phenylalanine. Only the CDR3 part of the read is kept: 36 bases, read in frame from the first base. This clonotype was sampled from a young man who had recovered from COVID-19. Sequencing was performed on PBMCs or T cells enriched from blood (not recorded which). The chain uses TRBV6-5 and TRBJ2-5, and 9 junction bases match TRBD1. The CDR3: CASRDRGETQYF. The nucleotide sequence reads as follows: TGTGCCAGCAGGGACAGGGGAGAGACCCAGTACTTC.